This entry describes one T cell receptor (beta chain). This specimen comes from a study of early T cells in non-severe SARS-CoV-2 infection. Study-wide background: With bulk RNA from unsorted whole blood as input, sequencing yielded unpaired chains.

V lost 1 base and J lost 6; bases outside the gene matches: 8. CDR1 and CDR2 (germline): DFQATT, SNEGSKA (reference sequence). This CDR3 has 15 residues. Individual cDNA molecules received unique molecular identifiers. TCRdb re-derived calls from the 5' RACE reads in MiXCR, one entry per CDR3 protein. The table has about 71,000 distinct CDR3 sequences, around 11% seen once. The receptor comes from an adult who was a healthcare worker with PCR-confirmed SARS-CoV-2 infection or an uninfected control (not recorded which). The source material was whole blood, sampled at baseline. The rearrangement uses TRBV20-1 and TRBJ2-1, with 8 bases aligning to TRBD2. This CDR3 reads CSARVQRGSGNEQFF. The CDR3 DNA reads TGCAGTGCTAGAGTCCAGCGGGGGTCGGGCAATGAGCAGTTCTTC.